The sequence of this TCR beta chain was determined in a study of shared clonotypes between healthy human individuals. Across the whole study: Three plates each covered CD4 naive and memory; CD8 naive two, CD8 memory one. Study outcomes and limitations: Generally, estimated richness proved larger in naive subsets than it did in memory subsets.

The CDR3 is 14 amino acids. Germline V gene lookup returns CDR1 SQVTM and CDR2 ANQGSEA. The J segment lost 4 bases and the V segment lost 2 bases, leaving 5 bases of the junction unmatched. Genomic DNA belonging to each subset was distributed in equal measure over several immunoSEQ plates. Sequencing was performed with immunoSEQ multiplex PCR; in TCRdb, only in-frame clones are kept and a portion is missing. The sample lists around 1.5 million clones; around 98% were seen once. All donors were healthy HIV-negative adults lacking recent acute infections or vaccinations. A note on this clone: Antigen specificity is unknown.

The chain couples TRBV29-1 to TRBJ2-7; TRBD2 agrees at 10 bases. The receptor comes from a man aged 25-40 years in good health. Sequences were obtained from naive CD4+ T cells sorted from blood. Stated subset: CD45RA+ positively selected. CDR3 bases: TGCAGCGTTGAACGGACTAGCGGAGGATACGAGCAGTACTTC. Translating it yields CSVERTSGGYEQYF.